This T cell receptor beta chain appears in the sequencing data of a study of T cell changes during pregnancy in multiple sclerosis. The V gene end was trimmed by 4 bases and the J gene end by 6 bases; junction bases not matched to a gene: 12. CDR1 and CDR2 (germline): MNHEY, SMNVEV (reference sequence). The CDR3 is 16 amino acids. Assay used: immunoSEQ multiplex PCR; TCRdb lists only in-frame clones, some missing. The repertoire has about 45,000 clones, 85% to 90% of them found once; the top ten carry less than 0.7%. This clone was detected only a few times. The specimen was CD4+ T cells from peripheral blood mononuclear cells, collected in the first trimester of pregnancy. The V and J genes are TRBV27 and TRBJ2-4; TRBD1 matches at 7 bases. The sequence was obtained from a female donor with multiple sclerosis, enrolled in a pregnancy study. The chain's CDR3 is CASSSNLRQGRNIQYF. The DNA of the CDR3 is TGTGCCAGCAGTTCGAACCTACGACAGGGTAGAAACATTCAGTACTTC.